The 29 T cell receptor beta chains presented below share a single source sample, sequenced in a study of T cell responses to AZD1222 COVID-19 vaccine listed by TCRdb under 2021. Library creation used the immunoSEQ multiplex PCR assay. TCRdb re-hosts the immuneACCESS table, in-frame sequences only. Its copies lack some clones; in the studies checked, an unresolved V gene accounts for under half of them, and the cause for the rest is not known. A total of 150,000 to 200,000 clones appear in this sample, 85% to 90% of them only once. The ten largest clones capture approximately 1.8% of the sample. What the time point label conveys for this sample: baseline before first vaccination. Material: peripheral blood, obtained on day 0 of AZD1222 vaccination. These receptors originate from an adult in good health.

The V and J genes are TRBV2 and TRBJ1-1; TRBD1 might be the D (5 bases). Germline CDR1 and CDR2: SNHLY and FYNNEI. CDR3 length equals 14 residues. The V end was cut by 6 bases, the J end by 4 bases, with 15 bases between. CDR3 amino acids: CASSPLGGGTEAFF. CDR3 bases: TGTGCCAGCAGCCCCCTTGGGGGAGGCACTGAAGCTTTCTTT. The variable domain in full, completed from reference TRBV2 and TRBJ1-1, reads EPEVTQTPSHQVTQMGQEVILRCVPISNHLYFYWYRQILGQKVEFLVSFYNNEISEKSEIFDDQFSVERPDGSNFTLKIRSTKLEDSAMYFCASSPLGGGTEAFFGQGTRLTVV.

The chain has TRBV19 and TRBJ2-2, with 8 bases identical to TRBD2. J was trimmed by 5 bases and V by 7 bases; bases with no gene match: 9. The CDR3 is made up of 15 amino acids. The germline CDR1 and CDR2 sequences are LNHDA and SQIVND (reference sequence). The DNA of the CDR3 is TGTGCCAGTAAGGGAATAGCGGGACCTACCGGGGAGCTGTTTTTT. It is translated as CASKGIAGPTGELFF.

This chain uses TRBV5-1 with TRBJ1-3, with 8 bases lining up with TRBD1. V gave up 4 bases and J gave up 3 bases; unmatched junction bases: 6. Germline CDR1 and CDR2: SGHRS and YFSETQ. The CDR3 totals 15 residues. The chain's CDR3 is CASSLQGAGGNTIYF. In nucleotides, the CDR3 is TGCGCCAGCAGCCTGCAGGGGGCTGGTGGAAACACCATATATTTT.

The V gene is TRBV11-1, the J gene TRBJ1-6; D possibly corresponds to TRBD1 (5 bases). The germline V gene encodes CDR1 SGHAT and CDR2 FQDESV (reference sequence). The CDR3 consists of 15 residues. V was clipped by 5 bases and J by 9 bases, with 17 bases between them. The chain's CDR3 is CASSRQWGESSPLHF. In DNA form, the CDR3 reads TGTGCCAGCAGCCGTCAGTGGGGGGAGAGTTCACCCCTCCACTTT.

The genes are TRBV5-1 and TRBJ1-1, with TRBD1 matching over 7 bases. This CDR3 contains 15 residues. After removal of 7 bases from V and 4 bases from J, the junction contained 13 bases not matched to a gene. Looked up from germline, CDR1 is SGHRS and CDR2 is YFSETQ. CDR3 sequence (DNA): TGCGCCAGCCGGCGTACACAGGGGTTGAGCACTGAAGCTTTCTTT. This sequence encodes CASRRTQGLSTEAFF. The full variable domain, its missing parts supplied by reference TRBV5-1 and TRBJ1-1, is KAGVTQTPRYLIKTRGQQVTLSCSPISGHRSVSWYQQTPGQGLQFLFEYFSETQRNKGNFPGRFSGRQFSNSRSEMNVSTLELGDSALYLCASRRTQGLSTEAFFGQGTRLTVV.

The rearrangement links TRBV28 to TRBJ2-7, with 7 bases identical to TRBD1. The length of the CDR3 is 14 residues. Trimming took 6 bases from V and 3 from J; bases not matched to a gene: 8. Germline loops: CDR1 MDHEN, CDR2 SYDVKM. The CDR3 reads CASRTGLRNYEQYF. The CDR3 DNA reads TGTGCCAGCAGGACAGGGTTGAGGAACTACGAGCAGTACTTC.

The chain joins TRBV5-5 to TRBJ2-1, with D uncertain. Germline V CDR1 and CDR2: SGHKS, YYEKEE (reference sequence). Trimming took off 4 bases at V and 6 bases at J, with 11 bases between the two ends. This CDR3 region has 13 residues. The CDR3 DNA reads TGTGCCAGCAGCCCCGTTGTGGGCAATGAGCAGTTCTTC. As protein: CASSPVVGNEQFF. The entire variable domain, with the rest obtained from reference TRBV5-5 and TRBJ2-1, is as follows: DAGVTQSPTHLIKTRGQQVTLRCSPISGHKSVSWYQQVLGQGPQFIFQYYEKEERGRGNFPDRFSARQFPNYSSELNVNALLLGDSALYLCASSPVVGNEQFFGPGTRLTVL.

V usage is TRBV4-1 and J usage is TRBJ2-5; D gene ambiguous. Trimming removed 0 bases from V and 4 bases from J, with 9 bases in between. CDR3 length: 14 amino acids. The germline gives CDR1 MGHRA, CDR2 YSYEKL. CDR3: CASSQEGSRETQYF. As DNA, the CDR3 is TGCGCCAGCAGCCAAGAGGGTAGTAGAGAGACCCAGTACTTC.

The genes are TRBV19 and TRBJ1-5, with D possibly matching TRBD1 (6 bases). Germline lookup yields CDR1 LNHDA and CDR2 SQIVND (reference sequence). Between the trimmed V and J ends, which lost 6 bases and 9 bases, there was a span of 18 bases. The CDR3 is 14 amino acids. The CDR3 loop reads CASSKDRSSGPQHF. The CDR3 bases are TGTGCCAGTAGCAAAGACAGGTCCAGTGGGCCCCAGCATTTT. The variable domain in full, completed from reference TRBV19 and TRBJ1-5, reads DGGITQSPKYLFRKEGQNVTLSCEQNLNHDAMYWYRQDPGQGLRLIYYSQIVNDFQKGDIAEGYSVSREKKESFPLTVTSAQKNPTAFYLCASSKDRSSGPQHFGDGTRLSIL.

This clone showed up just a few times. The CDR3 protein is CASSPDEYYGYTF. In DNA, the CDR3 is TGTGCCAGCAGCCCGGACGAATACTATGGCTACACCTTC. V is TRBV7-9 and J is TRBJ1-2, with D hard to call. The ends were cut back, 5 bases at V and 3 bases at J, with 10 bases in the middle. CDR1 SEHNR and CDR2 FQNEAQ come from the germline V gene (reference sequence). The CDR3 loop spans 13 amino acids.

The chain combines TRBV5-5 with TRBJ1-5; no firm D call. The CDR3 sequence is 14 residues long. Trimming removed 0 bases at V and 1 base at J, with 5 bases between. Per the germline V gene, CDR1 is SGHKS and CDR2 is YYEKEE (reference sequence). CDR3 nucleotide sequence: TGTGCCAGCAGCTTGGAGGGAAGCAATCAGCCCCAGCATTTT. Translated, it gives CASSLEGSNQPQHF.

This sequence joins TRBV28 and TRBJ2-1, with 7 bases identical to TRBD1. The CDR3 sequence is 13 residues long. Germline lookup yields CDR1 MDHEN and CDR2 SYDVKM. V gave up 5 bases and J gave up 5 bases; unmatched junction bases: 3. The CDR3 reads CASSKQGNNEQFF. The CDR3 coding sequence is TGTGCCAGCAGTAAACAGGGGAACAATGAGCAGTTCTTC.

This chain connects TRBV7-3 to TRBJ2-7; a weak D match, TRBD1 (6 bases). The CDR3 has 13 residues. Trimming pared 4 bases from V and 7 bases from J, leaving 14 bases between. Germline V lookup: CDR1 SGHTA, CDR2 FQGTGA. The DNA for the CDR3 is TGTGCCAGCAGCTCATCAGGGGCCCTTGAGCAGTACTTC. Protein: CASSSSGALEQYF.

The genes are TRBV2 and TRBJ2-3; 7 nucleotides align to TRBD1. V shed 8 bases and J 2 bases; nucleotides not matched to a gene: 13. The CDR3 is 16 amino acids. Germline V gene sequence: CDR1 SNHLY, CDR2 FYNNEI. The CDR3 region has the DNA TGTGCCAGCGCTCCTCGTGTGACAGGGCCCACAGATACGCAGTATTTT. It is translated as CASAPRVTGPTDTQYF.

This chain links TRBV5-1 with TRBJ1-2; tentatively, D is TRBD1 (6 bases). Germline values: CDR1 SGHRS, CDR2 YFSETQ. Trimming left V 4 bases short and J 8 bases short, with 18 bases between. CDR3 size: 14 residues. The CDR3 nucleotides read TGCGCCAGCAGCCCGGACAGCGTTTGGGGAGGCTACACCTTC. Encoded protein: CASSPDSVWGGYTF.

Regarding this clone: The sample holds other DNA sequences that translate to the same CDR3. The chain has TRBV6-5 and TRBJ2-3; the match to TRBD2 covers 7 bases. The CDR3 has 15 residues. The V segment lost 0 bases and the J segment 3 bases; nucleotides outside the gene matches: 3. CDR1 and CDR2 from the germline V gene are MNHEY and SVGAGI. CDR3 sequence (DNA): TGTGCCAGCAGTTACTCTGGCGGGGGAACAGATACGCAGTATTTT. It yields the protein CASSYSGGGTDTQYF.

This chain connects TRBV5-1 to TRBJ2-1; D is possibly TRBD2 (5 bases). The V gene lost 1 base and the J gene lost 6 bases, with 8 bases spanning the gap. This CDR3 comprises 13 residues. Per germline, CDR1 SGHRS and CDR2 YFSETQ. The CDR3 sequence: CASSLTRSNEQFF. CDR3 bases: TGCGCCAGCAGCTTGACTAGGAGCAATGAGCAGTTCTTC.

Of note for this clone: Different DNA sequences within this sample yield the same CDR3. The chain combines TRBV7-9 with TRBJ2-1, with TRBD1 as a possible D gene (6 bases). The V and J ends lost 2 bases and 7 bases respectively, with 9 bases between them. This CDR3 comprises 13 residues. Germline V lookup: CDR1 SEHNR, CDR2 FQNEAQ (reference sequence). In nucleotides, the CDR3 is TGTGCCAGCAGCTTATCAGGGGTAAATGAGCAGTTCTTC. It codes for CASSLSGVNEQFF.

V and J are TRBV28 and TRBJ1-5; weak D call: TRBD1 (6 bases). Germline V gene sequence: CDR1 MDHEN, CDR2 SYDVKM. Trimming took off 2 bases at V and 3 bases at J, with 14 bases between the two ends. The CDR3 totals 16 residues. Here the CDR3 DNA reads TGTGCCAGCAGTTTAGGGGGGGCTAATCACAATCAGCCCCAGCATTTT. This gives the protein CASSLGGANHNQPQHF. Supplemented by reference TRBV28 and TRBJ1-5, the full variable domain reads DVKVTQSSRYLVKRTGEKVFLECVQDMDHENMFWYRQDPGLGLRLIYFSYDVKMKEKGDIPEGYSVSREKKERFSLILESASTNQTSMYLCASSLGGANHNQPQHFGDGTRLSIL.

This clone was seen a single time. The chain employs TRBV11-2 and TRBJ2-5; D uncertain. V was cut by 3 bases and J by 1 base, with 9 bases left in between. The CDR3 runs 14 residues. The germline V gene has CDR1 SGHAT and CDR2 FQNNGV. This CDR3 is CASSFVLLQETQYF. CDR3 nucleotides: TGTGCCAGCAGCTTTGTTCTCCTCCAAGAGACCCAGTACTTC.

The chain uses TRBV18 and TRBJ1-1; D is unresolved. V was shortened by 8 bases and J by 1 base, with 8 bases between the two germline ends. Per the germline V gene, CDR1 is KGHSH and CDR2 is LQKENI. This CDR3 has 12 amino acids. In DNA, the CDR3 is TGTGCCAGCGAAGCGGGGAACACTGAAGCTTTCTTT. This gives the protein CASEAGNTEAFF.

The chain combines TRBV5-1 with TRBJ1-1, with 12 bases lining up with TRBD1. The CDR3 runs 18 residues. The V segment lost 7 bases and the J segment 4 bases; nucleotides outside the gene matches: 17. The germline V gene has CDR1 SGHRS and CDR2 YFSETQ. The CDR3 sequence is CASGLSGGTGGLTTEAFF. The CDR3 nucleotides are TGCGCCAGCGGGCTGAGCGGCGGGACAGGGGGCTTGACCACTGAAGCTTTCTTT.

The rearrangement uses TRBV15 and TRBJ1-1; D uncertain. From germline, CDR1 is LNHNV and CDR2 YYDKDF (reference sequence). V was clipped by 9 bases and J by 2 bases, with 10 bases between them. The CDR3 sequence is 12 residues long. DNA for the CDR3: TGTGCCACATCGGGTGTTAACACTGAAGCTTTCTTT. It yields the protein CATSGVNTEAFF.

The chain recombines TRBV27 with TRBJ1-1; D is uncertain. V was cut by 2 bases and J by 4 bases, with 8 bases left in between. Germline assignment: CDR1 MNHEY and CDR2 SMNVEV (reference sequence). This CDR3 has 13 amino acids. This CDR3 reads CASSLGVGTEAFF. Here the CDR3 DNA reads TGTGCCAGCAGTTTAGGGGTTGGCACTGAAGCTTTCTTT.

The chain uses TRBV6-2 or TRBV6-3 and TRBJ2-2; 8 positions match TRBD1. The CDR3 runs 17 residues. CDR1 MNHEY and CDR2 SVGEGT come from the germline V gene. The J segment lost 4 bases and the V segment lost 5 bases, leaving 12 bases of the junction unmatched. CDR3 loop: CASSTRQGAHSTGELFF. The CDR3 coding sequence is TGTGCCAGCAGTACCCGCCAGGGGGCGCATAGCACCGGGGAGCTGTTTTTT.

The chain uses TRBV6-5 and TRBJ1-5; D uncertain. The germline V gene encodes CDR1 MNHEY and CDR2 SVGAGI. The V end was cut by 4 bases, the J end by 2 bases, with 12 bases between. The CDR3 runs to 15 residues. The CDR3 bases are TGTGCCAGCAGTTCCAACCCAAAGGGCAATCAGCCCCAGCATTTT. Residues: CASSSNPKGNQPQHF.

The chain recombines TRBV19 with TRBJ1-1, with 7 bases lining up with TRBD1. The ends lost 3 bases at V and 0 bases at J; junction bases unmatched: 16. The CDR3 spans 19 residues. Germline CDR1 and CDR2: LNHDA and SQIVND (reference sequence). CDR3 amino acids: CASSIRGRSTVTMNTEAFF. In DNA form, the CDR3 reads TGTGCCAGTAGTATCAGGGGGAGGTCGACAGTGACCATGAACACTGAAGCTTTCTTT.

The chain combines TRBV7-9 with TRBJ1-5; TRBD1 matches 8 bases. The CDR3 has 12 residues. Germline assignment: CDR1 SEHNR and CDR2 FQNEAQ (reference sequence). V lost 5 bases, J lost 15 bases, and 9 bases stayed unmatched. The chain's CDR3 is CASSHGTGRGHF. DNA for the CDR3: TGTGCCAGCAGCCACGGGACAGGAAGGGGGCATTTT.

The chain uses TRBV9 and TRBJ1-3, with D unresolved. CDR1 and CDR2 (germline): SGDLS, YYNGEE. The V end was cut by 0 bases, the J end by 0 bases, with 10 bases between. The CDR3 has 16 amino acids. DNA of the CDR3: TGTGCCAGCAGCGTAGCTGCCAGAAACTCTGGAAACACCATATATTTT. Protein: CASSVAARNSGNTIYF.